Only one count was recorded for the clone carrying this T cell receptor (beta chain). Germline V gene data show CDR1 as SGDLS and CDR2 as YYNGEE. Trimming left V 6 bases short and J 2 bases short, with 17 bases between. The CDR3 totals 15 residues. Assay: immunoSEQ multiplex PCR; the TCRdb copy retains only in-frame clones and omits some. The sample includes about 1.1 million clones, 70% to 85% seen only once; the top ten take 0.89%. This sample is part of a study of shared clonotypes between healthy human individuals. The TCR originated in a young man in good health. Some clones in this sample may be carry-over from other donors' samples. The genes are TRBV9 and TRBJ2-5, with a possible D match to TRBD1 (7 bases). Sequencing used memory CD4+ T cells from PBMCs. Documented subset: CD45RA-negative fraction. The CDR3 nucleotides are TGTGCCAGCACCGCAGGGGGGCAGGGGCAAGAGACCCAGTACTTC. It translates to CASTAGGQGQETQYF.